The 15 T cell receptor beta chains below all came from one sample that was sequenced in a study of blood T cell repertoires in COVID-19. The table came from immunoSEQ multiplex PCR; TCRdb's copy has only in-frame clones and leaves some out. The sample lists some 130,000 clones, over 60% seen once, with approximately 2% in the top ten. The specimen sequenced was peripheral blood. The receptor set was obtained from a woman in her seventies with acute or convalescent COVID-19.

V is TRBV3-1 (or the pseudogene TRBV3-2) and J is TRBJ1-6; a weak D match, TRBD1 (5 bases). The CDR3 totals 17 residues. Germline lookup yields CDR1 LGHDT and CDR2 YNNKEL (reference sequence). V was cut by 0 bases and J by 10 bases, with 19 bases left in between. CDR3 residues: CASSQDLGLGAKSPLHF. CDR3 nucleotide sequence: TGTGCCAGCAGCCAAGATCTCGGGTTAGGGGCGAAATCACCCCTCCACTTT.

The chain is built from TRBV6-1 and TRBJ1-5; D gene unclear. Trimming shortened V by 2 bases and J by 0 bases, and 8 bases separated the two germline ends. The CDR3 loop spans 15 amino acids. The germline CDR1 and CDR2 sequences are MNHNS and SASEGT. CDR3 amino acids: CASSESAGSNQPQHF. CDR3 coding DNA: TGTGCCAGCAGTGAAAGCGCGGGTAGCAATCAGCCCCAGCATTTT.

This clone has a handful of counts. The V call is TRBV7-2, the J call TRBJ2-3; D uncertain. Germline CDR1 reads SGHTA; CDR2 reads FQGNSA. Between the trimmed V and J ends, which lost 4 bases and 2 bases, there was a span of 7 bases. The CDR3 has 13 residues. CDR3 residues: CASSSGYTDTQYF. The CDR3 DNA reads TGTGCCAGCAGCTCCGGTTACACAGATACGCAGTATTTT.

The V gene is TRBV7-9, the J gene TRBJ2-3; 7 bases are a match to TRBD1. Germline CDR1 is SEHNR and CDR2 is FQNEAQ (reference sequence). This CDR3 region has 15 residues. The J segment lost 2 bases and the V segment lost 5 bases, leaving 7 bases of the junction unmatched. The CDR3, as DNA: TGTGCCAGCAGCCGAGGGGACAGAGTCACAGATACGCAGTATTTT. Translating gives CASSRGDRVTDTQYF.

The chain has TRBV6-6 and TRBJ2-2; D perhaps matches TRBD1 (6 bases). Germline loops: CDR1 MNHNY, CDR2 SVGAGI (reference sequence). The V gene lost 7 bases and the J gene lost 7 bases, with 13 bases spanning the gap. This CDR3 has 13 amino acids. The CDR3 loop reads CASNQQGFGELFF. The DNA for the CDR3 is TGTGCCAGCAATCAGCAGGGGTTCGGGGAGCTGTTTTTT.

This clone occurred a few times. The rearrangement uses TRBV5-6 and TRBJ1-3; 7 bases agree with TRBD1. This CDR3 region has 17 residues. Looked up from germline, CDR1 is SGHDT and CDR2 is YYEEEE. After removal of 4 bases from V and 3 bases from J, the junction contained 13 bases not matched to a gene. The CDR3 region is CASSPLEGGQRGNTIYF. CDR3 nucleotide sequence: TGTGCCAGCAGCCCACTCGAGGGGGGACAGCGTGGAAACACCATATATTTT. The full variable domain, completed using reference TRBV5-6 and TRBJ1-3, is DAGVTQSPTHLIKTRGQQVTLRCSPKSGHDTVSWYQQALGQGPQFIFQYYEEEERQRGNFPDRFSGHQFPNYSSELNVNALLLGDSALYLCASSPLEGGQRGNTIYFGEGSWLTVV.

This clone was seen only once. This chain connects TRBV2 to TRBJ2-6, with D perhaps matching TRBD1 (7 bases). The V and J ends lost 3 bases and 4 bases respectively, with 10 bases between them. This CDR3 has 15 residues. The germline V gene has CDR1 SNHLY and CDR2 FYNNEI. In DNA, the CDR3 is TGTGCCAGCAGTGAGGAGGGGGCAGGGGCCAACGTCCTGACTTTC. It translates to CASSEEGAGANVLTF.

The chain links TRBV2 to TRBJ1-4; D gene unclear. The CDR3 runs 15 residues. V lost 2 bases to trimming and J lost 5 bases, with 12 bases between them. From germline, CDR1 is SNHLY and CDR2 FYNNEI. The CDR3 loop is CASSETGARNEKLFF. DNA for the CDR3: TGTGCCAGCAGTGAAACGGGAGCTAGGAATGAAAAACTGTTTTTT.

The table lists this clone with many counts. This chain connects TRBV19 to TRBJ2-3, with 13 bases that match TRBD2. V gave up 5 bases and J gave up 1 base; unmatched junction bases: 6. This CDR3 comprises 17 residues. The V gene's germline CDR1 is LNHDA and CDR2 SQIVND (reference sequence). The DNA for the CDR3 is TGTGCCAGTAGTGATCCTGGACTAGCGGGAGGCACAGATACGCAGTATTTT. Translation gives CASSDPGLAGGTDTQYF.

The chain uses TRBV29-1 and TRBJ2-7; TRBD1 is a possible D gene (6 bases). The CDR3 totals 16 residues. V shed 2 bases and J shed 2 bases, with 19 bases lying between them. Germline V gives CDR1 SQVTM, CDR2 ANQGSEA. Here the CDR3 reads CSVENRIGDIAYEQYF. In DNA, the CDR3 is TGCAGCGTTGAAAATAGGATTGGGGACATTGCCTACGAGCAGTACTTC.

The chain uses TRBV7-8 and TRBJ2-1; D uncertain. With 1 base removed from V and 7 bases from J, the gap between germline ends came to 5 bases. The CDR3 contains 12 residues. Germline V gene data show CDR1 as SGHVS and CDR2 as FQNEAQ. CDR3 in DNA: TGTGCCAGCAGCTTAGTACTTAATGAGCAGTTCTTC. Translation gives CASSLVLNEQFF.

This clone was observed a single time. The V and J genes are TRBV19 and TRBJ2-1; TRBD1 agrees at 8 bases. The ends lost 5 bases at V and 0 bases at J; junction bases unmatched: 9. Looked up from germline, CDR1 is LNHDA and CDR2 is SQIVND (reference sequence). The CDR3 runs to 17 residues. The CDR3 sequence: CASSVNRGSSSYNEQFF. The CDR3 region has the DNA TGTGCCAGTAGTGTAAACAGGGGGTCCAGCTCCTACAATGAGCAGTTCTTC.

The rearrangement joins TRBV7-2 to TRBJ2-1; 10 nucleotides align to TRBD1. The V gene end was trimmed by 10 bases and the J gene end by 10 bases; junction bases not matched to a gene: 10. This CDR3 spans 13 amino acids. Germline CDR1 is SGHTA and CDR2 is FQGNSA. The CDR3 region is CATRRTGGREQFF. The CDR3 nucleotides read TGTGCCACCAGGCGGACAGGGGGGAGGGAGCAGTTCTTC.

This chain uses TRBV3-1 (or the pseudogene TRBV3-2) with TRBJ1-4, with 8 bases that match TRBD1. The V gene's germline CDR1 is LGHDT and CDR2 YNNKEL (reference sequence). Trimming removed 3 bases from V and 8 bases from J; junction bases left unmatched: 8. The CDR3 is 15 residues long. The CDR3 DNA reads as TGTGCCAGCAGCCAGGAGGACAGGGTAGAAGAAAAACTGTTTTTT. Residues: CASSQEDRVEEKLFF.

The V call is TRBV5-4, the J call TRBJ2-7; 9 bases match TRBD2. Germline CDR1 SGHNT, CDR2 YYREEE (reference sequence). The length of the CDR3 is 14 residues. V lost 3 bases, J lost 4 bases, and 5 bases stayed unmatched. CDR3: CASSSGLARYEQYF. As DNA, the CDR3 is TGTGCCAGCAGCTCCGGACTAGCGCGGTACGAGCAGTACTTC.